Presented here are 7 T cell receptor beta chains from one specimen sequenced in a study of blood T cell repertoires in COVID-19 (dated by TCRdb to 2020 to 2021). Library generation was performed with the immunoSEQ multiplex PCR assay. Sourced from immuneACCESS, this table was stored by TCRdb with only in-frame sequences that have V and J called. A share of the clones is absent; for the studies checked, an unresolved V gene accounts for under half, and the remainder has no known explanation. The sample table holds 200,000 to 250,000 clones, of which 83% were seen once. The top ten hold about 7.4% of the sample. Sequenced sample: peripheral blood. Receptors were obtained from a woman aged 50 to 60 with acute or convalescent COVID-19.

The chain has TRBV9 and TRBJ2-1, with TRBD2 as a possible D gene (6 bases). Deletions cut 2 bases from V and 5 bases from J, with 17 bases between. The CDR3 runs 16 residues. CDR1 SGDLS and CDR2 YYNGEE come from the germline V gene. CDR3 residues: CASSVGWRGRNNEQFF. In DNA, the CDR3 is TGTGCCAGCAGCGTCGGTTGGAGGGGACGCAACAATGAGCAGTTCTTC. Looking up the rest from reference TRBV9 and TRBJ2-1 gives the full variable domain: DSGVTQTPKHLITATGQRVTLRCSPRSGDLSVYWYQQSLDQGLQFLIQYYNGEERAKGNILERFSAQQFPDLHSELNLSSLELGDSALYFCASSVGWRGRNNEQFFGPGTRLTVL.

CDR3 protein: CASSFRGARGETQYF. DNA of the CDR3: TGCGCCAGCAGCTTTCGGGGGGCCAGAGGAGAGACCCAGTACTTC. The V and J genes are TRBV5-1 and TRBJ2-5; a possible D gene is TRBD2 (7 bases). The CDR3 has 15 residues. Germline V gene lookup returns CDR1 SGHRS and CDR2 YFSETQ. V gave up 2 bases and J gave up 4 bases, with 15 bases separating them.

The chain joins TRBV3-1 (or the pseudogene TRBV3-2) to TRBJ2-1; 8 nucleotides align to TRBD1. The junction had 5 bases not matched to a gene; V was cut back by 4 bases and J by 3 bases. The CDR3 spans 15 residues. The germline CDR1 and CDR2 sequences are LGHDT and YNNKEL (reference sequence). The CDR3 coding sequence is TGTGCCAGCAGCCGATCCGGGACAGGCTACAATGAGCAGTTCTTC. As protein: CASSRSGTGYNEQFF.

This clone turned up a few times. The gene calls are TRBV5-1 and TRBJ1-5; 8 bases match TRBD1. The ends lost 5 bases at V and 7 bases at J; junction bases unmatched: 11. CDR3 length equals 15 residues. The germline CDR1 and CDR2 sequences are SGHRS and YFSETQ. CDR3 nucleotide sequence: TGCGCCAGCAGTCCCGGGACAGGCCTCGTGCAGCCCCAGCATTTT. It specifies CASSPGTGLVQPQHF.

This clone was found once. The chain is built from TRBV30 and TRBJ2-5; D unresolved. The CDR3 is 11 residues long. Trimming pared 4 bases from V and 7 bases from J, leaving 10 bases between. In germline, CDR1 is GTSNPN, CDR2 SVGIG (reference sequence). CDR3 in DNA: TGTGCCTGGACCAACTCTTGGACCCAGTACTTC. Translating it yields CAWTNSWTQYF.

The chain links TRBV15 to TRBJ2-7; TRBD2 matches 7 bases. Germline values: CDR1 LNHNV, CDR2 YYDKDF (reference sequence). The CDR3 loop spans 14 amino acids. V trimming: 0 bases; J trimming: 2 bases; junction bases outside the gene matches: 1. CDR3 in DNA: TGTGCCACCAGCAGAGAGGGAGGGACCTACGAGCAGTACTTC. Protein product: CATSREGGTYEQYF.

This chain links TRBV27 with TRBJ1-2; 7 nucleotides align to TRBD1. The V gene's germline CDR1 is MNHEY and CDR2 SMNVEV (reference sequence). This CDR3 has 13 amino acids. V was clipped by 4 bases and J by 10 bases; unmatched bases: 9. The CDR3 loop is CASSSGTVSTYTF. For the CDR3, the DNA is TGTGCCAGCAGTTCCGGGACAGTCAGTACCTACACCTTC.